This T cell receptor beta chain came from a study of OX40 agonist ivuxolimab in advanced cancers. Study-wide results and limits: Clonal expansion from baseline to week 6 occurred in both CD4+ and CD8+ T cells.

Points on this clone: Its specificity is not known.

After removal of 7 bases from V and 1 base from J, the junction contained 10 bases not matched to a gene. The CDR3 consists of 15 residues. Germline CDR1 reads SNHLY; CDR2 reads FYNNEI. Prior autoimmune disease or systemic immunosuppression barred patients. Sequencing was performed with immunoSEQ multiplex PCR; in TCRdb, only in-frame clones are kept and a portion is missing. Found here are some 25,000 clones, under 80% of them singletons; the top ten hold 12% to 15%. V is TRBV2 and J is TRBJ2-7; TRBD1 matches at 7 bases. The clonotype was recovered from an adult with an advanced solid tumor such as melanoma, head and neck, liver or kidney cancer. Here the sequenced sample was CD4+ or CD8+ T cells sorted from blood, taken in a trial of the OX40 agonist ivuxolimab. CDR3 protein: CASKPTGVLSYEQYF. For the CDR3, the DNA is TGTGCCAGCAAGCCCACAGGGGTCCTTTCCTACGAGCAGTACTTC.